The 7 T cell receptor beta chains presented below share a single source sample, sequenced in a study of graft-versus-host responses after intestinal transplantation. No antigens are known for them. Sequencing was performed with immunoSEQ multiplex PCR; in TCRdb, only in-frame clones are kept and a portion is missing. The table lists approximately 86,000 clones, roughly 91% of them singletons. The specimen was unstimulated CD4+ T cells sorted from spleen or lymph node cells, collected before intestinal transplant. These receptors were taken from a human donor who received an intestinal transplant.

The chain has TRBV10-1 and TRBJ2-2; D might be TRBD1 (6 bases). Germline lookup yields CDR1 WNHNN and CDR2 SYGVQD (reference sequence). Trimming took off 6 bases at V and 3 bases at J, with 11 bases between the two ends. The CDR3 sequence is 14 residues long. The CDR3 DNA reads TGCGCCAGCAGGGAGGACAGATACACCGGGGAGCTGTTTTTT. It encodes CASREDRYTGELFF.

This chain links TRBV2 with TRBJ1-1; D remains unclear. V lost 4 bases to trimming and J lost 3 bases, with 12 bases between them. The CDR3 covers 14 residues. The germline CDR1 and CDR2 sequences are SNHLY and FYNNEI. CDR3 sequence (DNA): TGTGCCAGCAGTGTTCGCAGGTTAGACACTGAAGCTTTCTTT. It yields the protein CASSVRRLDTEAFF.

The chain couples TRBV6-5 to TRBJ1-1; D unresolved. Germline values: CDR1 MNHEY, CDR2 SVGAGI. CDR3 size: 14 residues. V was cut by 1 base and J by 1 base, with 7 bases left in between. The CDR3 loop reads CASSYFRENTEAFF. CDR3 DNA sequence: TGTGCCAGCAGTTACTTTAGAGAGAACACTGAAGCTTTCTTT.

The CDR3 sequence is CASSLRAGGSVTSTDTQYF. The CDR3 DNA reads as TGTGCCAGCAGTTTAAGGGCAGGGGGAAGTGTCACCAGCACAGATACGCAGTATTTT. V gene TRBV27 combines with J gene TRBJ2-3; 7 bases agree with TRBD1. The V and J ends lost 2 bases and 0 bases, in that order; junction bases with no gene match: 14. Germline-derived CDR1 and CDR2 are MNHEY and SMNVEV (reference sequence). This CDR3 is built from 19 residues.

The V call is TRBV12-5, the J call TRBJ1-1; D perhaps matches TRBD1 (5 bases). Germline values: CDR1 LGHNT, CDR2 FRNRAP. Trimming removed 3 bases from V and 5 bases from J, with 13 bases in between. The CDR3 runs 14 residues. CDR3 sequence: CASGLSGTGTEAFF. The CDR3, as DNA: TGTGCTAGTGGTTTATCAGGGACTGGGACTGAAGCTTTCTTT.

This sequence joins TRBV5-4 and TRBJ2-2; possibly TRBD1 for D (6 bases). Germline CDR1 is SGHNT and CDR2 is YYREEE (reference sequence). Trimming left V 4 bases short and J 7 bases short, with 11 bases between. This CDR3 has 13 residues. CDR3 bases: TGTGCCAGCAGCAGAACAGGGTACGGGGAGCTGTTTTTT. Translated, it gives CASSRTGYGELFF.

Here the CDR3 DNA reads TGCGCCAGCAGCCAAGGGTACGGCCGCGGGTCTAGCACAGATACGCAGTATTTT. This codes for CASSQGYGRGSSTDTQYF. The chain employs TRBV4-3 and TRBJ2-3; a weak D match, TRBD2 (5 bases). Trimming took off 1 base at V and 0 bases at J, with 17 bases between the two ends. The CDR3 covers 18 residues. Germline CDR1 LGHNA, CDR2 YSLEER.